Described below is a single TCR beta chain sequence and its context. Looked up from germline, CDR1 is LNHDA and CDR2 is SQIVND (reference sequence). CDR3 length: 15 amino acids. The V and J ends lost 3 bases and 5 bases respectively, with 16 bases between them. The data are from a study of patients and donors after allogeneic stem cell transplantation. TCRdb reprocessed the RT-PCR reads with MiXCR, giving one entry per CDR3 protein. The data show about 200,000 distinct CDR3 sequences, more than 35% seen once. The TCR sequence derives from a human donor who was either an allogeneic HSCT recipient or a stem cell or donor lymphocyte infusion donor (not recorded which). It is not recorded whose cells these are; they may come from a transplant donor. The J gene is TRBJ1-1, the V gene TRBV19; weak D call: TRBD1 (5 bases). Sequencing input: blood, either unsorted or a sorted T cell fraction (not recorded which). The CDR3 region has the DNA TGTGCCAGTAGTATTGGTGCCAGGGCGCGGACTGAAGCTTTCTTT. Its translation is CASSIGARARTEAFF. Filled out from reference TRBV19 and TRBJ1-1, the complete variable domain reads DGGITQSPKYLFRKEGQNVTLSCEQNLNHDAMYWYRQDPGQGLRLIYYSQIVNDFQKGDIAEGYSVSREKKESFPLTVTSAQKNPTAFYLCASSIGARARTEAFFGQGTRLTVV.